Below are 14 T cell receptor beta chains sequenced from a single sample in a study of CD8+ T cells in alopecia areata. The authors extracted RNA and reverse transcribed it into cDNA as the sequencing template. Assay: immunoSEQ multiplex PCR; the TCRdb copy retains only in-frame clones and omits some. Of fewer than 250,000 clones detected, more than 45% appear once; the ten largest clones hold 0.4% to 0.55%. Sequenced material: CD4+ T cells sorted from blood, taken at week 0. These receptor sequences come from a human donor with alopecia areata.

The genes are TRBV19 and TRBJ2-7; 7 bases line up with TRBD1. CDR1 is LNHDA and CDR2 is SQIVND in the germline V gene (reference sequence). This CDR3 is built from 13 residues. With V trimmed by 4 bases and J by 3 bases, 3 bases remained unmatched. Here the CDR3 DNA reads TGTGCCAGTAGTACGCAGGGGGTCTACGAGCAGTACTTC. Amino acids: CASSTQGVYEQYF.

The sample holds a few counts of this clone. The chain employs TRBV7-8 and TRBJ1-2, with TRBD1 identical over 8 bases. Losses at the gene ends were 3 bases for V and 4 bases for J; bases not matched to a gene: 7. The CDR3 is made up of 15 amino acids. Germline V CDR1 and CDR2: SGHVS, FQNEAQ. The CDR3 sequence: CASSFLGTGIYGYTF. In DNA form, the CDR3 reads TGTGCCAGCAGCTTCCTTGGGACAGGAATCTATGGCTACACCTTC.

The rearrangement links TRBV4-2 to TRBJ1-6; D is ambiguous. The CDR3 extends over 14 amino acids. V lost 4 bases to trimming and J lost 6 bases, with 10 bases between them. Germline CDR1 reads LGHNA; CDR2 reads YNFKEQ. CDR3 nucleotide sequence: TGTGCCAGCAGCCCGGAAGCGGGTAATTCACCCCTCCACTTT. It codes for CASSPEAGNSPLHF.

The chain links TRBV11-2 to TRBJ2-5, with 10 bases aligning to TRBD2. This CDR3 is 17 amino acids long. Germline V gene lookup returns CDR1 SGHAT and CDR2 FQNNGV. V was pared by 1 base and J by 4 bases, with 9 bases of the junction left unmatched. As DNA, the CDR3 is TGTGCCAGCAGCTTAGGAGTAGCGGGGGGCTTGGGAGAGACCCAGTACTTC. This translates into CASSLGVAGGLGETQYF.

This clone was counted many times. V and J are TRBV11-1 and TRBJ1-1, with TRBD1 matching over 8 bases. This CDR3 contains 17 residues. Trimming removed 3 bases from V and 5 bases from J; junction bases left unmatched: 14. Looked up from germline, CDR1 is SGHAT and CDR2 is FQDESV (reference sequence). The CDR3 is CASSFSGGAASKTEAFF. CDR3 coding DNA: TGTGCCAGCAGCTTTTCAGGGGGCGCGGCGTCTAAAACTGAAGCTTTCTTT.

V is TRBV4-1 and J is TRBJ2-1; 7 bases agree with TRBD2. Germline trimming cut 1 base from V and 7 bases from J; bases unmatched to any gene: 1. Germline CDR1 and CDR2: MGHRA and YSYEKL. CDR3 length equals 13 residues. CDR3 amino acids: CASSQVGGNEQFF. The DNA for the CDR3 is TGCGCCAGCAGCCAAGTGGGAGGGAATGAGCAGTTCTTC.

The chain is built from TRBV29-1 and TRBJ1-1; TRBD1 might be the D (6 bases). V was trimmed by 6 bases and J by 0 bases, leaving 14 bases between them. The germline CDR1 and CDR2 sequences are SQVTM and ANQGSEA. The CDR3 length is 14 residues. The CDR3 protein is CSVPNGGMNTEAFF. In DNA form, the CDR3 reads TGCAGCGTCCCTAACGGGGGCATGAACACTGAAGCTTTCTTT. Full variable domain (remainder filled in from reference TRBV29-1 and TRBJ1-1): SAVISQKPSRDICQRGTSLTIQCQVDSQVTMMFWYRQQPGQSLTLIATANQGSEATYESGFVIDKFPISRPNLTFSTLTVSNMSPEDSSIYLCSVPNGGMNTEAFFGQGTRLTVV.

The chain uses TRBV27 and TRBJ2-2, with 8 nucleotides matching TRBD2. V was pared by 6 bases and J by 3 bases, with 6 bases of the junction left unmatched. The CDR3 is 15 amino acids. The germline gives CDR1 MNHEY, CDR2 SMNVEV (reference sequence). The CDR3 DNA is TGTGCCAGCAGCTATAGCGGGACCCACACCGGGGAGCTGTTTTTT. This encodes CASSYSGTHTGELFF.

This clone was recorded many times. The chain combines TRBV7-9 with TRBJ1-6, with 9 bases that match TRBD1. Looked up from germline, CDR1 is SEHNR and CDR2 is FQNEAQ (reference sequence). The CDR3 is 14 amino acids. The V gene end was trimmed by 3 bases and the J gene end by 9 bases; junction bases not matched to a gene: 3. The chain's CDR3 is CASSLGQGGSPLHF. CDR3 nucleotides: TGTGCCAGCAGCTTGGGACAGGGTGGTTCACCCCTCCACTTT.

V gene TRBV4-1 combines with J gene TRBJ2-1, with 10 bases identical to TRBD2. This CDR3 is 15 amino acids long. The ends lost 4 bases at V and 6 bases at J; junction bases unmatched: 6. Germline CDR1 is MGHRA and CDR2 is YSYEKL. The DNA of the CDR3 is TGCGCCAGCAGCCTCCTGGGACTAGCGATCAATGAGCAGTTCTTC. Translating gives CASSLLGLAINEQFF.

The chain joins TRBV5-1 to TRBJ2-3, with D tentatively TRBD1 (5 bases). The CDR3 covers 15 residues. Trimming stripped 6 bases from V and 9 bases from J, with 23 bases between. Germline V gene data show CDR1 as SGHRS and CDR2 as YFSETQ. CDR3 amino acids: CASKVQGDPSPTQYF. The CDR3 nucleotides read TGCGCCAGCAAAGTTCAGGGCGATCCCAGTCCCACGCAGTATTTT.

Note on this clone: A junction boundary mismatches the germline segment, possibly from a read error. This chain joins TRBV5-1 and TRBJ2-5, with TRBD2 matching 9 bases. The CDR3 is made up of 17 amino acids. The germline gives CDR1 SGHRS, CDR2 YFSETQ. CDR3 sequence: CVSSLASGMSSGETQYF. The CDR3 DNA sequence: TGCGTCAGCAGCTTGGCTAGCGGGATGAGTTCAGGCGAGACCCAGTACTTC.

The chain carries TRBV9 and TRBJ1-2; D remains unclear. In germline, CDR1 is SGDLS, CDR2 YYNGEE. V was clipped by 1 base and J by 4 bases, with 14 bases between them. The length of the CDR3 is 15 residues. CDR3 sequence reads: CASSVSAAPIYGYTF. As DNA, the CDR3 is TGTGCCAGCAGCGTATCGGCAGCGCCGATCTATGGCTACACCTTC.

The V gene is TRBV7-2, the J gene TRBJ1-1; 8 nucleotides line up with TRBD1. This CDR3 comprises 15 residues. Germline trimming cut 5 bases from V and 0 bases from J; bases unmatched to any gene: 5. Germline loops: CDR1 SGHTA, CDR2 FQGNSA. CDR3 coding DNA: TGTGCCAGCAGCCCTTGGACAGGGATGAACACTGAAGCTTTCTTT. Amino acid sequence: CASSPWTGMNTEAFF.